One T cell receptor (beta chain) is described in this entry. Its antigen remains unidentified. This specimen belongs to a study of regulatory T cells in long-lasting Graves disease. The V segment lost 4 bases and the J segment 6 bases; nucleotides outside the gene matches: 6. This CDR3 spans 13 amino acids. Germline V gives CDR1 LNHDA, CDR2 SQIVND (reference sequence). Study-wide findings and caveats: Persistent disease was characterized by preferential usage of TRBV28, TRBJ1-2 and TRBJ2-5. The analysis examined peripheral blood only and excluded thyroid tissue.

iRepertoire HTBI primers and Arm-PCR of CDR3 regions built TCR beta libraries. Original processing notes: Identified segments across samples numbered approximately 62 TRBV and roughly 15 TRBJ. TCRdb reprocessed the multiplex PCR reads via MiXCR and lists one record per CDR3 protein. The V and J calls reflect TCRdb's pipeline rather than the authors' work. The table shows roughly 450,000 distinct CDR3 sequences, with roughly 22% occurring only once. Time point described: persistent/refractory GD, antithyroid drugs over 5 years with positive TRAb. Construction of the TCR library relied on RNA isolated from PBMCs.

This TCR was recovered from a female donor with Graves disease. The chain uses TRBV19 and TRBJ2-7; 7 bases are shared with TRBD1. The source material was peripheral blood mononuclear cells (PBMCs), sampled when the disease was refractory, from a patient treated with antithyroid drugs. The CDR3 bases are TGTGCCAGTAGTACTCGACAGGGTTTCGAGCAGTACTTC. Amino acid sequence: CASSTRQGFEQYF.